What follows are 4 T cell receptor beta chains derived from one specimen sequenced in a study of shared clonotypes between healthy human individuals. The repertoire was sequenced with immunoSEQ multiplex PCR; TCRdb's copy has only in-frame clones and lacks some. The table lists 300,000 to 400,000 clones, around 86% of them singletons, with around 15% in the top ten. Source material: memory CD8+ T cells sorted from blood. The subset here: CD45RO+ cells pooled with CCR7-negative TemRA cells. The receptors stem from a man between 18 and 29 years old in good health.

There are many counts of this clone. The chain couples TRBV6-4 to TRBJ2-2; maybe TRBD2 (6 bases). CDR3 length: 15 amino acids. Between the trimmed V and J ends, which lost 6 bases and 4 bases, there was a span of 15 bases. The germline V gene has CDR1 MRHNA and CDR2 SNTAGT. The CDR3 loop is CASSPSAESTGELFF. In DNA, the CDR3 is TGTGCCAGCAGCCCTAGCGCTGAGAGCACCGGGGAGCTGTTTTTT.

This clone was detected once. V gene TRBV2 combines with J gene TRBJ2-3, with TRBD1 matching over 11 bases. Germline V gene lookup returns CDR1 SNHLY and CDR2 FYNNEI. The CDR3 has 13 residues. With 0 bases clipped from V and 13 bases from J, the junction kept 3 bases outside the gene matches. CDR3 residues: CASSEAWDRGKYF. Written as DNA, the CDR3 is TGTGCCAGCAGTGAAGCTTGGGACAGGGGGAAGTATTTT.

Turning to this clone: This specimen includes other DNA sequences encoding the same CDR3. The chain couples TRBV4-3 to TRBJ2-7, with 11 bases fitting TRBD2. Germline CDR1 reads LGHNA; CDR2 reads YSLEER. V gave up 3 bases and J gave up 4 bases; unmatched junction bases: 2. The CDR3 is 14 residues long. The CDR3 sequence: CASSHGTSGYEQYF. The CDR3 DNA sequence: TGCGCCAGCAGCCATGGGACTAGCGGTTACGAGCAGTACTTC.

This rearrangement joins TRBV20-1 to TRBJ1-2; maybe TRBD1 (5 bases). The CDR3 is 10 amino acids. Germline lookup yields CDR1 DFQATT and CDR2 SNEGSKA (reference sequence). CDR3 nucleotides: TGCAACCAGGGTAACTATGGCTACACCTTC. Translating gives CNQGNYGYTF.